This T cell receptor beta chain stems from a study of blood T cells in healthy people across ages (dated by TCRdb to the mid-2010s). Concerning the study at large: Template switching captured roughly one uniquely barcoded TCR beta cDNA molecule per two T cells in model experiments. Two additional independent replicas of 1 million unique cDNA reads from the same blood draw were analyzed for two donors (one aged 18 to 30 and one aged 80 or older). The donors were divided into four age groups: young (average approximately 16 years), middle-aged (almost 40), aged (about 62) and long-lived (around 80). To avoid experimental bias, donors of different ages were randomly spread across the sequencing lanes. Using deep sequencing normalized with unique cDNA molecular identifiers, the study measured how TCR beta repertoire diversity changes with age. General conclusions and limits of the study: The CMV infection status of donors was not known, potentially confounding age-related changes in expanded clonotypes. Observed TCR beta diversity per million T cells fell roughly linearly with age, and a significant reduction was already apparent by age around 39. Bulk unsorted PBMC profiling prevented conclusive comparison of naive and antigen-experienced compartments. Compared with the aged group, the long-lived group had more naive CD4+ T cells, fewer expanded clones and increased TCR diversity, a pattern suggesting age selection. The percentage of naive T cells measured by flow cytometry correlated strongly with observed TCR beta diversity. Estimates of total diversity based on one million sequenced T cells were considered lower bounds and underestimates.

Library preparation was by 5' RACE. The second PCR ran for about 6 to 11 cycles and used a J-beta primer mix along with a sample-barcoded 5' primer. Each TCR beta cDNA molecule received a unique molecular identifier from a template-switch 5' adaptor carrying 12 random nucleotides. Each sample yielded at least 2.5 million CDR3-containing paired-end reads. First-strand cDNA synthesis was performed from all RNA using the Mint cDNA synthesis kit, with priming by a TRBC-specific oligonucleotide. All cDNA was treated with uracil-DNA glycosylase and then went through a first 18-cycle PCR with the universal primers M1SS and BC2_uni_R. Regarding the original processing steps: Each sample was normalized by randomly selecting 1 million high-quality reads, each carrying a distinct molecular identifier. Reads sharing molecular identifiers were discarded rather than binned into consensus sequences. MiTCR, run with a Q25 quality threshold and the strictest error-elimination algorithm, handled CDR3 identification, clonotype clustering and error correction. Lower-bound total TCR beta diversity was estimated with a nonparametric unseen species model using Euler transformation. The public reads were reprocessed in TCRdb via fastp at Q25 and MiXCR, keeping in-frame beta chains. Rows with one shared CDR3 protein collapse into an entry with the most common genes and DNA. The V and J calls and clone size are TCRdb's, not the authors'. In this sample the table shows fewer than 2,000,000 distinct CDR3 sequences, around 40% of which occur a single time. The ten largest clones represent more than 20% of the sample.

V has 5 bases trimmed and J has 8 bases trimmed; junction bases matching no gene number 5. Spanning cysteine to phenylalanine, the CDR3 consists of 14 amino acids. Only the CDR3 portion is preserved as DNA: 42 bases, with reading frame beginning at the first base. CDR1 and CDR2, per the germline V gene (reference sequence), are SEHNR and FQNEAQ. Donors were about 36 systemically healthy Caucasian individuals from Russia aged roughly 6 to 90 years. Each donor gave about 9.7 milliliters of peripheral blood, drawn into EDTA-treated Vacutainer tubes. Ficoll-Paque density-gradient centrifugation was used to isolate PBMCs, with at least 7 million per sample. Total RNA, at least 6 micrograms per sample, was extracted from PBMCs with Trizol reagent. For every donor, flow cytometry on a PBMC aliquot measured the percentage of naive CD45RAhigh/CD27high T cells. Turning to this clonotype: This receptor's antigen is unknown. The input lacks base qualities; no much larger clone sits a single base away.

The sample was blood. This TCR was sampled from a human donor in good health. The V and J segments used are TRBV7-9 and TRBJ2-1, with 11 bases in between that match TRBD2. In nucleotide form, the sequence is TGTGCCAGCAGCCCGACTAGCGGGGTATATGAGCAGTTCTTC. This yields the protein CASSPTSGVYEQFF.